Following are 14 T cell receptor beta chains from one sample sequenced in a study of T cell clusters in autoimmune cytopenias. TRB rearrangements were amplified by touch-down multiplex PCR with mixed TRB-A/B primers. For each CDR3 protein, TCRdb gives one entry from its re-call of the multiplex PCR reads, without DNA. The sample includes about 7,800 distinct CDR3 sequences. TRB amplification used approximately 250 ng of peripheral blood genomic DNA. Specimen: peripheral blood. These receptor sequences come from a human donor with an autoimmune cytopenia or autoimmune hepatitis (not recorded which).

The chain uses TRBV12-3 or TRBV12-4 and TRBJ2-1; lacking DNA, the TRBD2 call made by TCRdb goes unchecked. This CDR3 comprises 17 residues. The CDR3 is CASSSGTSGSTYNEQFF.

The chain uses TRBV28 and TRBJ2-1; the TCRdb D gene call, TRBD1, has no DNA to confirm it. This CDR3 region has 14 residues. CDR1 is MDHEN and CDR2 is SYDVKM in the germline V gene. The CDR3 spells CASHRVGSYNEQFF.

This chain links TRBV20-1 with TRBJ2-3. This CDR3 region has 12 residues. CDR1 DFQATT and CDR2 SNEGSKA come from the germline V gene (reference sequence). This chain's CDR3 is CSAREEKDTQYF.

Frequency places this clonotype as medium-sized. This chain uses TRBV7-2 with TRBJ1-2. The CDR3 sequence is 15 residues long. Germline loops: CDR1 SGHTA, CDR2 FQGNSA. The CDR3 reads CASSLAAGLNYGYTF.

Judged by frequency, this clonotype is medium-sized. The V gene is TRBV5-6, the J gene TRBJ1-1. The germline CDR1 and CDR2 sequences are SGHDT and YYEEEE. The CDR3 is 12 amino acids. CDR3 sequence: CASSRDGPEAFF.

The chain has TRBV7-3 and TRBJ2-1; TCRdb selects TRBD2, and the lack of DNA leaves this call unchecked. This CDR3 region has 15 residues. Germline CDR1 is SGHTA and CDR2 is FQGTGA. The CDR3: CASSLGRTSGNEQFF.

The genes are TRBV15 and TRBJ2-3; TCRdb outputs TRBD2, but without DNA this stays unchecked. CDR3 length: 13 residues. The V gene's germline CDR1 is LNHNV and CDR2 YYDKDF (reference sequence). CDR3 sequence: CATSRDGGNTQYF.

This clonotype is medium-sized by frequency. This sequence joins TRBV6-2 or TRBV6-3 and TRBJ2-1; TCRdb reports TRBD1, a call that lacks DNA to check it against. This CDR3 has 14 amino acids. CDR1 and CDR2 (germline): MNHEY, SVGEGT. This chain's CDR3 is CASSSSDRINEQFF.

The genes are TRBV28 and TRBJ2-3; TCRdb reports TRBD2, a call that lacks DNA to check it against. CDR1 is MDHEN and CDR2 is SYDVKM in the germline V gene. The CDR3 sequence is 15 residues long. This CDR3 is CASRKGLAGTDTQYF.

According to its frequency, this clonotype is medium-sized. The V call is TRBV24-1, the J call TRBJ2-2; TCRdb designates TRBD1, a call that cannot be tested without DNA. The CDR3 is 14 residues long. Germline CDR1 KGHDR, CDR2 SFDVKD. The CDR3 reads CATSASGGGGELFF.

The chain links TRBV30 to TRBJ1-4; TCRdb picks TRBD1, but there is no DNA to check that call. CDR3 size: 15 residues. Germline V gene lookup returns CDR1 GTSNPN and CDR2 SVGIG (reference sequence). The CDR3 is CAWSDGQGSNEKLFF.

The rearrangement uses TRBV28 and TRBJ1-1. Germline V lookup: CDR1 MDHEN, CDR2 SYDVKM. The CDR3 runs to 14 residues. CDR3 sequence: CASSWGGGNTEAFF.

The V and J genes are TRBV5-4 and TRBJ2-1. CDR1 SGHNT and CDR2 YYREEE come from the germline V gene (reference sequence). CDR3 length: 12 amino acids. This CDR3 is CASSLPWDEQFF.

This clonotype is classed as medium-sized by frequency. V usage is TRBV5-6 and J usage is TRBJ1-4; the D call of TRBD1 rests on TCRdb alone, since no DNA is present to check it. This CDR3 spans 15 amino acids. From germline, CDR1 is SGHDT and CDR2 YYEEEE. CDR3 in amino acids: CASSLGGGSNEKLFF.